Each of the 10 T cell receptor beta chains below was sequenced from the same sample in a study of Tregs in tolerant kidney transplant recipients. The table came from immunoSEQ multiplex PCR; TCRdb's copy has only in-frame clones and leaves some out. The sample has about 48,000 clones; the top ten hold about 0.85%. The starting material was CD4+ T cells from blood, obtained before the transplant. The receptors were gathered from a human donor who received a combined kidney and bone marrow transplant.

Comments on this clone: The read terminates 3 residues before the CDR3 end, so the remaining end is supplied by the germline J gene. The V gene is TRBV30, the J gene TRBJ1-4; a weak D match, TRBD1 (5 bases). From germline, CDR1 is GTSNPN and CDR2 SVGIG (reference sequence). The CDR3 runs 14 residues. V dropped 4 bases and J dropped 8 bases, with 17 bases sitting between them. CDR3 bases read: TGTGCCTGGACCCGGGGGGTTGGGACCGAAAAA. Amino acid sequence: CAWTRGVGTEK. Given in full, the CDR3 is CAWTRGVGTEKLFF.

A note on this clone: From the germline J gene comes the end of the CDR3, since the read stops 3 residues before it. The chain couples TRBV5-6 to TRBJ2-7, with D uncertain. V was pared by 5 bases and J by 0 bases, with 9 bases between. Germline V lookup: CDR1 SGHDT, CDR2 YYEEEE. The CDR3 runs to 13 residues. The covered CDR3 bases are TGTGCCAGCAGATCCACAAGCTCCTACGAG. Translation gives CASRSTSSYE. The whole CDR3 sequence reads CASRSTSSYEQYF. Looking up the rest from reference TRBV5-6 and TRBJ2-7 gives the full variable domain: DAGVTQSPTHLIKTRGQQVTLRCSPKSGHDTVSWYQQALGQGPQFIFQYYEEEERQRGNFPDRFSGHQFPNYSSELNVNALLLGDSALYLCASRSTSSYEQYFGPGTRLTVT.

Note on this clone: The CDR3 goes on 3 residues after the read ends, and that part is filled in from the germline J gene. The chain has TRBV2 and TRBJ2-1, with 8 bases lining up with TRBD2. The CDR3 loop spans 15 amino acids. The ends lost 5 bases at V and 4 bases at J; junction bases unmatched: 7. Germline V gives CDR1 SNHLY, CDR2 FYNNEI. The CDR3 protein is CASSLLAGGYNEQFF. CDR3 bases read: TGTGCCAGCAGTCTTTTGGCGGGAGGTTACAATGAG.

Remarks on this clone: One end of the junction does not line up with germline, which may come from a read error. The CDR3 end is not reached by the read, which stops 3 residues before it; the germline J gene fills it in. The chain has TRBV7-2 and TRBJ1-1; D might be TRBD1 (5 bases). This CDR3 region has 14 residues. Germline assignment: CDR1 SGHTA and CDR2 FQGNSA. CDR3 loop: CASRLRQTNTEAFF. The CDR3 bases that were read are TGTGCCAGCCGCTTGAGACAGACGAACACTGAA. The full variable domain, completed using reference TRBV7-2 and TRBJ1-1, is GAGVSQSPSNKVTEKGKDVELRCDPISGHTALYWYRQSLGQGLEFLIYFQGNSAPDKSGLPSDRFSAERTGGSVSTLTIQRTQQEDSAVYLCASRLRQTNTEAFFGQGTRLTVV.

For this clone: The missing CDR3 end, 3 residues past where the read stops, is filled in from the germline J gene. The V and J genes are TRBV20-1 and TRBJ2-1; D unresolved. The CDR3 totals 14 residues. V dropped 5 bases and J dropped 9 bases, with 20 bases sitting between them. The germline V gene has CDR1 DFQATT and CDR2 SNEGSKA (reference sequence). The chain's CDR3 is CSAPLDTYSGEQFF. The sequenced CDR3 bases are TGCAGTGCTCCGTTAGATACTTATTCGGGTGAG.

Worth noting for this clone: The read is 3 residues too short to cover the CDR3 end, so that end is filled in from the germline J gene. The V and J genes are TRBV7-3 and TRBJ2-3; weak D call: TRBD2 (6 bases). V was cut by 5 bases and J by 3 bases, with 12 bases left in between. Germline loops: CDR1 SGHTA, CDR2 FQGTGA. The CDR3 runs 14 residues. The part of the CDR3 DNA that was read is TGTGCCAGCAGCAAAGATGGAGGGACAGATACG. As protein: CASSKDGGTDT. The full CDR3 protein is CASSKDGGTDTQYF.

To note about this clone: Read sequence stops 3 residues before the CDR3 end, and the germline J gene provides the missing end. V and J are TRBV6-2 or TRBV6-3 and TRBJ2-2; D is ambiguous. The CDR3 spans 15 residues. Germline assignment: CDR1 MNHEY and CDR2 SVGEGT. Trimming stripped 0 bases from V and 1 base from J, with 6 bases between. CDR3 amino acids: CASSYSRQNTGELFF. The CDR3 bases that were read are TGTGCCAGCAGTTACTCGAGGCAGAACACCGGGGAG.

Turning to this clone: Sequencing ends 3 residues short of the CDR3 end; the germline J gene provides the rest. The V call is TRBV5-1, the J call TRBJ1-6; possible D gene TRBD1, 6 bases. The V end was cut by 5 bases, the J end by 10 bases, with 16 bases between. Per the germline V gene, CDR1 is SGHRS and CDR2 is YFSETQ. This CDR3 has 14 residues. The CDR3 protein is CASRTDTGSSPLHF. Partial CDR3 DNA: TGCGCCAGCAGAACGGACACAGGGAGCTCACCC.

A remark on this clone: The read stops 3 residues short of the end of the CDR3; the missing end is completed from the germline J gene. The gene calls are TRBV29-1 and TRBJ2-3; tentative D call: TRBD1 (6 bases). The germline CDR1 and CDR2 sequences are SQVTM and ANQGSEA. The CDR3 is made up of 11 amino acids. The V end was cut by 5 bases, the J end by 4 bases, with 7 bases between. The CDR3: CSVYRADTQYF. The DNA read from the CDR3 is TGCAGCGTTTACAGGGCAGATACG.

Notes on this clone: The read falls 3 residues short of the CDR3 end, and the missing part is taken from the germline J gene. The rearrangement joins TRBV7-3 to TRBJ2-2, with a weak D call TRBD2 (5 bases). The CDR3 extends over 14 amino acids. The germline V gene encodes CDR1 SGHTA and CDR2 FQGTGA. V was shortened by 5 bases and J by 6 bases, with 13 bases between the two germline ends. CDR3 residues: CASSKLGDPGELFF. Incomplete CDR3 DNA: TGTGCCAGCAGCAAACTAGGAGACCCCGGGGAG. The full variable domain, its missing parts supplied by reference TRBV7-3 and TRBJ2-2, is GAGVSQTPSNKVTEKGKYVELRCDPISGHTALYWYRQSLGQGPEFLIYFQGTGAADDSGLPNDRFFAVRPEGSVSTLKIQRTERGDSAVYLCASSKLGDPGELFFGEGSRLTVL.